Shown below are 16 T cell receptor beta chains from a single sample sequenced in a study of cytomegalovirus exposure and HLA in healthy donors. This table comes from immunoSEQ multiplex PCR, and its TCRdb copy is limited to in-frame clones, with some not included. This sample carries around 250,000 clones, less than 95% of them seen once, and the ten largest clones take under 4%. Sequenced sample: PBMCs. These receptors originate from a woman in her twenties or thirties in good health and CMV-seronegative.

The rearrangement uses TRBV29-1 and TRBJ2-4; D ambiguous. This CDR3 has 12 residues. The V gene's germline CDR1 is SQVTM and CDR2 ANQGSEA. Trimming took 4 bases from V and 0 from J, leaving 4 bases between them. DNA of the CDR3: TGCAGCGTTGTTCTAGCCAAAAACATTCAGTACTTC. It is translated as CSVVLAKNIQYF.

The chain carries TRBV11-2 and TRBJ2-3, with a weak D call TRBD1 (5 bases). CDR3 size: 12 residues. The germline CDR1 and CDR2 sequences are SGHAT and FQNNGV. V was pared by 5 bases and J by 10 bases, with 13 bases between. CDR3 sequence reads: CASSHRTFPQYF. The CDR3 DNA is TGTGCCAGCAGCCACCGGACATTTCCGCAGTATTTT.

This chain joins TRBV27 and TRBJ2-7, with D possibly matching TRBD2 (5 bases). Trimming removed 5 bases at V and 2 bases at J, with 10 bases between. Per germline, CDR1 MNHEY and CDR2 SMNVEV (reference sequence). The length of the CDR3 is 13 residues. The CDR3 nucleotides read TGTGCCAGCAGTCCCTCGACTACCTACGAGCAGTACTTC. Protein sequence: CASSPSTTYEQYF.

The V and J genes are TRBV28 and TRBJ2-7, with TRBD2 as a possible D gene (5 bases). The V end was cut by 3 bases, the J end by 0 bases, with 27 bases between. The CDR3 loop spans 20 amino acids. Germline CDR1 is MDHEN and CDR2 is SYDVKM. The CDR3 region is CASSFKRRDNVGIGSYEQYF. The DNA for the CDR3 is TGTGCCAGCAGTTTCAAACGCCGGGATAACGTTGGTATCGGCTCCTACGAGCAGTACTTC.

The J gene is TRBJ2-2, the V gene TRBV7-8; 12 bases fit TRBD2. Germline lookup yields CDR1 SGHVS and CDR2 FQNEAQ. This CDR3 has 18 residues. The J segment lost 3 bases and the V segment lost 1 base, leaving 6 bases of the junction unmatched. Here the CDR3 DNA reads TGTGCCAGCAGCTTAGACGGACTAGCGGGAATGGACACCGGGGAGCTGTTTTTT. Its protein product is CASSLDGLAGMDTGELFF.

The rearrangement links TRBV5-6 to TRBJ2-5; 9 bases match TRBD1. Germline CDR1 and CDR2: SGHDT and YYEEEE. V shed 3 bases, J shed 6 bases, and the junction held 3 bases outside the gene matches. This CDR3 comprises 13 residues. Written as DNA, the CDR3 is TGTGCCAGCAGCTACGGGACAGGGCAGACCCAGTACTTC. Translating it yields CASSYGTGQTQYF.

V usage is TRBV18 and J usage is TRBJ2-7; D unresolved. In germline, CDR1 is KGHSH, CDR2 LQKENI. The CDR3 spans 12 residues. With 0 bases removed from V and 5 bases from J, the gap between germline ends came to 5 bases. CDR3 coding DNA: TGTGCCAGCTCACCACCGAACCACGAGCAGTACTTC. This translates into CASSPPNHEQYF.

The V gene is TRBV7-2, the J gene TRBJ2-7, with 11 bases that match TRBD2. Germline CDR1 SGHTA, CDR2 FQGNSA. V dropped 1 base and J dropped 4; count of bases not matched to a gene: 0. The CDR3 contains 14 residues. The CDR3 DNA reads as TGTGCCAGCAGCTTAGGACTAGCGGGATACGAGCAGTACTTC. It translates to CASSLGLAGYEQYF.

The V gene is TRBV5-1, the J gene TRBJ2-3, with 9 bases identical to TRBD2. Germline CDR1 SGHRS, CDR2 YFSETQ. The CDR3 totals 16 residues. Trimming removed 0 bases from V and 1 base from J; junction bases left unmatched: 3. The CDR3 DNA is TGCGCCAGCAGCTTGGCACTAGCGGGTCGCACAGATACGCAGTATTTT. Protein: CASSLALAGRTDTQYF.

This clone came up a few times. V is TRBV25-1 and J is TRBJ2-2; D may be TRBD1 (6 bases). Germline V gene data show CDR1 as MGHDK and CDR2 as SYGVNS. The CDR3 length is 13 residues. V gave up 6 bases and J gave up 7 bases, with 12 bases separating them. This CDR3 reads CASRDRYNGELFF. The CDR3 DNA follows: TGTGCCAGCAGGGACAGATATAACGGGGAGCTGTTTTTT.

The genes are TRBV18 and TRBJ2-7; 7 nucleotides agree with TRBD2. The CDR3 contains 16 residues. The junction had 14 bases not matched to a gene; V was cut back by 2 bases and J by 7 bases. Germline V gene data show CDR1 as KGHSH and CDR2 as LQKENI. CDR3 sequence reads: CASSPYGGSLLTEQYF. CDR3 sequence (DNA): TGTGCCAGCTCACCATATGGCGGGAGTTTGCTTACGGAGCAGTACTTC.

The CDR3 region has the DNA TGCAGTGGGCTAGCGGGATACGAGCAGTACTTC. It specifies CSGLAGYEQYF. The chain employs TRBV20-1 and TRBJ2-7; 9 bases align to TRBD2. Trimming removed 7 bases from V and 4 bases from J; junction bases left unmatched: 2. The CDR3 extends over 11 amino acids. Germline assignment: CDR1 DFQATT and CDR2 SNEGSKA (reference sequence).

This clone was counted only a few times. The V and J genes are TRBV11-2 and TRBJ2-7; tentatively, D is TRBD1 (6 bases). The CDR3 sequence is 12 residues long. V was clipped by 5 bases and J by 2 bases, with 7 bases between them. CDR1 SGHAT and CDR2 FQNNGV come from the germline V gene. CDR3: CASSGTTYEQYF. The CDR3 nucleotides read TGTGCCAGCAGCGGGACAACCTACGAGCAGTACTTC.

The V call is TRBV19, the J call TRBJ2-1; 12 positions match TRBD2. The germline V gene has CDR1 LNHDA and CDR2 SQIVND (reference sequence). The CDR3 runs to 15 residues. V lost 5 bases and J lost 6; bases outside the gene matches: 5. The CDR3 region has the DNA TGTGCCAGTAGTCTGACTAGCGGGAGCCCCAATGAGCAGTTCTTC. Translation: CASSLTSGSPNEQFF. The variable domain in full, with the rest retrieved from reference TRBV19 and TRBJ2-1, is DGGITQSPKYLFRKEGQNVTLSCEQNLNHDAMYWYRQDPGQGLRLIYYSQIVNDFQKGDIAEGYSVSREKKESFPLTVTSAQKNPTAFYLCASSLTSGSPNEQFFGPGTRLTVL.

The chain employs TRBV4-1 and TRBJ1-2; 9 bases line up with TRBD1. The germline gives CDR1 MGHRA, CDR2 YSYEKL. The CDR3 loop spans 15 amino acids. J was trimmed by 8 bases and V by 6 bases; bases with no gene match: 13. CDR3 protein: CASRLTLTGGRGYTF. CDR3 nucleotides: TGCGCCAGCAGACTTACTTTGACAGGGGGTAGAGGCTACACCTTC.

Here the CDR3 reads CASRPGGYPETQYF. In DNA form, the CDR3 reads TGTGCCAGTAGGCCTGGTGGCTACCCAGAGACCCAGTACTTC. The V and J genes are TRBV19 and TRBJ2-5; no clear D gene. The CDR3 extends over 14 amino acids. V lost 6 bases and J 4 bases, leaving 15 bases between the germline ends. Germline V lookup: CDR1 LNHDA, CDR2 SQIVND (reference sequence).